This T cell receptor (beta chain) was recovered during a study of blood T cell repertoires in COVID-19 (dated by TCRdb to 2018 to 2020). About the investigation overall: Collaborator samples came from the United States, Italy and Spain and covered acute and convalescent phases of COVID-19. The material from the prospective study consisted of cDNA or gDNA derived from T cells, B-cell-depleted T cells, or PBMCs. Deeply sampled blood TCRbeta repertoires from subjects exposed to, actively infected with, or recovered from COVID-19 were included in the dataset. The repertoires were released in a freely available public database intended as a resource for research on the immune response to SARS-CoV-2. The samples were drawn from the first 160 participants of the ongoing ImmuneRACE study and from some 1,300 subjects provided by 6 global collaborators. Sample metadata almost always included a de-identified subject ID, COVID-19 status, age in years and sex. Where HLA class I and class II types were available, the types were taken from metadata supplied by the sample provider, not from assay-based typing.

Here is what the overall study found, with its caveats: Clinical and demographic metadata were provided uncurated, with the amount varying by source and participant.

Of note for this clone: Its binding antigen is unknown. No base quality values were provided; no much bigger clone lies one nucleotide off.

TCRbeta CDR3 regions were amplified from genomic DNA using the immunoSEQ Assay, a bias-controlled multiplex PCR. The original pipeline was this. Nucleated cell counts per sample were estimated from amplification of reference gene primers within the assay. To quantify the absolute abundance of each unique TCRbeta CDR3 rearrangement, sequence reads were collapsed and filtered. For each sample, productive Simpson clonality was calculated by taking the square root of Simpson's diversity index across productive rearrangements. As stored in TCRdb, this immuneACCESS dataset retains in-frame rearrangements with V and J assigned. A fraction of the clones does not appear; measured against another copy, unresolved V genes explain less than half of the discrepancy, and the remainder lacks a known reason. V, J and clone size reflect that table, while D and trimming were determined from the DNA. The sample data list 250,000 to 300,000 clones, and 86% of these were observed just once. The ten largest make up approximately 12% of the sample.

At the junction V is shortened by 4 bases and J by 8 bases, with 17 bases in between. The germline V gene encodes CDR1 GTSNPN and CDR2 SVGIG (reference sequence). From cysteine to phenylalanine, the CDR3 is 13 amino acids long. Left in the record is the CDR3 DNA by itself, 39 bases read in frame from the first base. In Seattle, one collaborating source enrolled patients while the infection was active and tracked those patients longitudinally over the course of disease. Collaborating institutions collected whole blood in K2EDTA tubes following their own protocols. For TCRbeta analysis, collaborators shipped samples as frozen whole blood, isolated PBMCs, or DNA extracted from either of those sample types.

Recombination connected TRBV30 to TRBJ1-2, with no reliable assignment of the D segment. The origin of this receptor is a woman aged 30 to 39 with COVID-19, enrolled during active disease. Sequencing was carried out using peripheral blood. The CDR3 has the sequence CAWKTGGRKGYTF. Here is the DNA: TGTGCCTGGAAGACTGGCGGAAGGAAAGGCTACACCTTC.